This T cell receptor beta chain was recorded in a study of blood T cell repertoires in COVID-19. Per the original methods: For nucleated cells, counts were estimated from reference gene primer amplification. Sequencing used immunoSEQ multiplex PCR; TCRdb keeps in-frame clones, though not all of them. V, J and clone size were drawn from that table, and D and trimming were deduced from the DNA. Here the sample spans about 140,000 clones, about four fifths being singletons. The V gene's germline CDR1 is LNHDA and CDR2 SQIVND (reference sequence). This CDR3 is built from 17 residues. J gave up 12 bases and V 5 bases, and 19 bases lay outside the gene matches. The study assigned cohorts using participant-reported clinical history.

The sequencing sample was made of PBMCs or T cells enriched from blood (not recorded which). This TCR derives from a man aged 40-49 years with acute COVID-19. The chain carries TRBV19 and TRBJ2-4; 10 bases match TRBD1. The CDR3 sequence: CASSPQSVGTGALAQYF. CDR3 in DNA: TGTGCCAGTAGTCCCCAGTCGGTAGGGACAGGGGCCTTAGCTCAGTACTTC.